The 16 T cell receptor beta chains below were found in one sample sequenced in a study of beta chain features in type 1 diabetes. Reverse transcribing all isolated RNA meant expressed TCRB transcripts were sequenced. Only in-frame clones appear in the TCRdb table, and some are missing; sequencing was by immunoSEQ multiplex PCR. The sample carries tens of thousands of clones, over 60% recorded once. The sample taken for sequencing was Tregs from blood. Every receptor here comes from a woman aged 40 to 55 in good health.

In DNA form, the CDR3 reads TGTGCCAGCAGCCCCTGGGGTGGTAGCGGGGGATACACCGGGGAGCTGTTTTTT. Its protein product is CASSPWGGSGGYTGELFF. The V gene is TRBV7-2, the J gene TRBJ2-2; 9 nucleotides agree with TRBD2. With 5 bases clipped from V and 3 bases from J, the junction kept 13 bases outside the gene matches. CDR1 and CDR2 (germline): SGHTA, FQGNSA. The CDR3 sequence is 18 residues long.

The CDR3: CASRQSYRGNTEAFF. The CDR3 region has the DNA TGTGCCAGCAGACAATCTTACAGGGGGAACACTGAAGCTTTCTTT. The chain employs TRBV25-1 and TRBJ1-1; TRBD1 agrees at 7 bases. J was trimmed by 1 base and V by 6 bases; bases with no gene match: 8. This CDR3 is 15 amino acids long. The germline V gene has CDR1 MGHDK and CDR2 SYGVNS. The full variable domain, its missing parts supplied by reference TRBV25-1 and TRBJ1-1, is EADIYQTPRYLVIGTGKKITLECSQTMGHDKMYWYQQDPGMELHLIHYSYGVNSTEKGDLSSESTVSRIRTEHFPLTLESARPSHTSQYLCASRQSYRGNTEAFFGQGTRLTVV.

CDR3 sequence reads: CSVAGGAEAFF. The CDR3 bases are TGCAGCGTTGCAGGGGGAGCTGAAGCTTTCTTT. The V and J genes are TRBV29-1 and TRBJ1-1; 7 bases fit TRBD1. CDR3 length equals 11 residues. The ends lost 4 bases at V and 6 bases at J; junction bases unmatched: 2. The germline V gene encodes CDR1 SQVTM and CDR2 ANQGSEA.

The chain combines TRBV10-1 with TRBJ2-3; 10 bases match TRBD2. V dropped 6 bases and J dropped 1; count of bases not matched to a gene: 4. Germline values: CDR1 WNHNN, CDR2 SYGVQD (reference sequence). This CDR3 region has 15 residues. The CDR3 here is CASSSGTSGTDTQYF. As DNA, the CDR3 is TGCGCCAGCAGCTCCGGGACTAGCGGCACAGATACGCAGTATTTT.

V usage is TRBV6-1 and J usage is TRBJ2-2, with D possibly being TRBD1 (6 bases). V was pared by 5 bases and J by 2 bases, with 12 bases between. Germline V gives CDR1 MNHNS, CDR2 SASEGT. The CDR3 has 15 residues. This chain's CDR3 is CASSLDSVNTGELFF. Here the CDR3 DNA reads TGTGCCAGCAGTCTGGACAGCGTTAACACCGGGGAGCTGTTTTTT.

The gene calls are TRBV6-1 and TRBJ1-1; TRBD1 is a possible D gene (5 bases). V was pared by 8 bases and J by 5 bases, with 15 bases between. Germline V gene data show CDR1 as MNHNS and CDR2 as SASEGT. CDR3 length: 13 residues. The CDR3 nucleotides are TGTGCCAGCTCTTGGACACCGTTGACTGAAGCTTTCTTT. The encoded protein is CASSWTPLTEAFF.

To note about this clone: One end of the junction varies from germline; a read error may be responsible. This rearrangement joins TRBV27 to TRBJ1-1, with TRBD1 as a possible D gene (6 bases). This CDR3 has 15 amino acids. The germline V gene encodes CDR1 MNHEY and CDR2 SMNVEV (reference sequence). CDR3 in DNA: TGTGCCAGCAGTTTAAAACCAGGGGTGAACGCTGAAGCTTTCTTT. The encoded protein is CASSLKPGVNAEAFF.

This CDR3 reads CASSLGLSQPQHF. The CDR3 region has the DNA TGCGCCAGCAGCCTAGGCCTAAGTCAGCCCCAGCATTTT. The gene calls are TRBV5-1 and TRBJ1-5; no reliable D call. Germline assignment: CDR1 SGHRS and CDR2 YFSETQ. V dropped 4 bases and J dropped 6 bases, with 11 bases sitting between them. The CDR3 runs 13 residues.

V is TRBV5-6 and J is TRBJ1-1; 8 nucleotides line up with TRBD1. Trimming at V came to 8 bases and at J to 4 bases, leaving 13 bases not matched to a gene. The CDR3 extends over 15 amino acids. From germline, CDR1 is SGHDT and CDR2 YYEEEE. CDR3 residues: CASHRTGRWSTEAFF. CDR3 nucleotide sequence: TGTGCCAGTCATAGGACAGGGCGTTGGAGCACTGAAGCTTTCTTT. The full variable domain, with the rest looked up from reference TRBV5-6 and TRBJ1-1, is DAGVTQSPTHLIKTRGQQVTLRCSPKSGHDTVSWYQQALGQGPQFIFQYYEEEERQRGNFPDRFSGHQFPNYSSELNVNALLLGDSALYLCASHRTGRWSTEAFFGQGTRLTVV.

The chain couples TRBV29-1 to TRBJ2-5, with 8 positions matching TRBD2. The V segment lost 7 bases and the J segment 5 bases; nucleotides outside the gene matches: 6. The germline CDR1 and CDR2 sequences are SQVTM and ANQGSEA. This CDR3 has 12 residues. The CDR3 loop is CSATPGGETQYF. The CDR3 DNA sequence: TGCAGCGCCACCCCGGGGGGGGAGACCCAGTACTTC.

The chain couples TRBV29-1 to TRBJ2-3, with D possibly TRBD2 on 6 matching bases. Trimming left V 4 bases short and J 2 bases short, with 13 bases between. Germline V lookup: CDR1 SQVTM, CDR2 ANQGSEA. CDR3 length: 14 residues. The CDR3 bases are TGCAGCGTTGGGTATAGCGGTTCCACAGATACGCAGTATTTT. Residues: CSVGYSGSTDTQYF.

This clone came up once. One end of the junction varies from germline; a read error may be responsible. The CDR3 loop reads CASSERGLARCVF. The CDR3 DNA sequence: TGTGCCAGCAGTGAAAGGGGACTCGCGCGATGCGTCTTC. This chain links TRBV6-1 with TRBJ2-1; D is possibly TRBD2 (6 bases). This CDR3 is 13 amino acids long. Germline values: CDR1 MNHNS, CDR2 SASEGT.

The CDR3 DNA is TGTGCCAGCAGCTTAGGACAGGGGAGGAATGGCTACACCTTC. It codes for CASSLGQGRNGYTF. This chain uses TRBV7-2 with TRBJ1-2; the match to TRBD1 covers 8 bases. The J segment lost 6 bases and the V segment lost 1 base, leaving 4 bases of the junction unmatched. This CDR3 region has 14 residues. Looked up from germline, CDR1 is SGHTA and CDR2 is FQGNSA.

This clone showed up just a few times. The CDR3 loop is CASSQQDRGSYEQYF. The CDR3, as DNA: TGTGCCAGCAGCCAGCAAGACAGGGGGTCCTACGAGCAGTACTTC. This chain uses TRBV4-2 with TRBJ2-7; the match to TRBD1 covers 9 bases. Germline assignment: CDR1 LGHNA and CDR2 YNFKEQ. The CDR3 runs 15 residues. V dropped 3 bases and J dropped 1; count of bases not matched to a gene: 4.

The chain is built from TRBV6-6 and TRBJ2-2; 8 bases match TRBD1. The germline CDR1 and CDR2 sequences are MNHNY and SVGAGI (reference sequence). V lost 10 bases to trimming and J lost 8 bases; unmatched junction nucleotides: 6. CDR3 length: 12 residues. CDR3 sequence: CATHRGTGELFF. The CDR3 DNA follows: TGTGCCACTCACAGGGGGACAGGGGAGCTGTTTTTT.

This clone occurred once. The V and J genes are TRBV15 and TRBJ2-2; TRBD1 agrees at 8 bases. V lost 1 base, J lost 7 bases, and 8 bases stayed unmatched. Germline V lookup: CDR1 LNHNV, CDR2 YYDKDF (reference sequence). CDR3 length: 16 amino acids. The CDR3 spells CATSRGSQGADGELFF. In nucleotides, the CDR3 is TGTGCCACCAGCAGAGGGTCCCAGGGGGCTGACGGGGAGCTGTTTTTT.